The clone carrying this TCR beta chain showed up just a few times. The antigen is unknown. The sample comes from a study of cytomegalovirus exposure and HLA in healthy donors. For the study at large: Early on, a data release was issued that held tens of millions of unique TCRs from HLA-typed donors.

The PCR ran on 60 Vbeta and 13 Jbeta primers. Clones were sequenced by immunoSEQ multiplex PCR, and TCRdb holds only the in-frame ones, with some missing. The data show under 150,000 clones, with more than 60% seen just once and approximately 2.8% held by the top ten. The V and J ends lost 5 bases and 5 bases, in that order; junction bases with no gene match: 5. The CDR3 loop spans 14 amino acids. Germline assignment: CDR1 MNHEY and CDR2 SVGAGI. Whole-study findings and limits: Reportedly, HLA-A and HLA-B alleles of most subjects were accurately predicted from TCR beta. It was reported that the classifier diagnosed cytomegalovirus status with high specificity and sensitivity in both the original and validation cohorts.

This sequence originates from a male donor in good health and CMV-seronegative. Sequencing used PBMCs. V usage is TRBV6-5 and J usage is TRBJ2-2; 7 nucleotides match TRBD1. For the CDR3, the DNA is TGTGCCAGCAGTCGTACCAGGGGGACCGGGGAGCTGTTTTTT. Translated: CASSRTRGTGELFF.